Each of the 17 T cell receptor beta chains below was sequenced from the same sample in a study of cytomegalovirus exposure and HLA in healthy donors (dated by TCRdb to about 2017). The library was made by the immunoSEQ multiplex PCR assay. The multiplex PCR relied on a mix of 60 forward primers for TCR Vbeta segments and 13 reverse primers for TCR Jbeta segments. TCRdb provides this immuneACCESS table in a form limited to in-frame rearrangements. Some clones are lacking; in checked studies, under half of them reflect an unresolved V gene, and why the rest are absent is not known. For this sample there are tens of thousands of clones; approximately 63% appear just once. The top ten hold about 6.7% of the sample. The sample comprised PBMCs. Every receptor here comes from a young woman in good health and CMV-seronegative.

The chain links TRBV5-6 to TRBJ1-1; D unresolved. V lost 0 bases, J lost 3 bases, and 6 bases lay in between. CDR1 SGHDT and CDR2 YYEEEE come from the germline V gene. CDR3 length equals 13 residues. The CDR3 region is CASSLGEDTEAFF. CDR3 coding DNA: TGTGCCAGCAGCTTGGGTGAGGACACTGAAGCTTTCTTT. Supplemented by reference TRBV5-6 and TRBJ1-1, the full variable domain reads DAGVTQSPTHLIKTRGQQVTLRCSPKSGHDTVSWYQQALGQGPQFIFQYYEEEERQRGNFPDRFSGHQFPNYSSELNVNALLLGDSALYLCASSLGEDTEAFFGQGTRLTVV.

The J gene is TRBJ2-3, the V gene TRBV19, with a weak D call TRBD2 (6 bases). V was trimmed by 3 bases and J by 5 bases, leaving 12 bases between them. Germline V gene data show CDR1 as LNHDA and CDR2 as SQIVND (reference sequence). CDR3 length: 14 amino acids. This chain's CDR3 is CASSIGGSQDTQYF. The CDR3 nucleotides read TGTGCCAGTAGTATCGGGGGTTCACAAGATACGCAGTATTTT. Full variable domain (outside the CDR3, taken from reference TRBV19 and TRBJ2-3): DGGITQSPKYLFRKEGQNVTLSCEQNLNHDAMYWYRQDPGQGLRLIYYSQIVNDFQKGDIAEGYSVSREKKESFPLTVTSAQKNPTAFYLCASSIGGSQDTQYFGPGTRLTVL.

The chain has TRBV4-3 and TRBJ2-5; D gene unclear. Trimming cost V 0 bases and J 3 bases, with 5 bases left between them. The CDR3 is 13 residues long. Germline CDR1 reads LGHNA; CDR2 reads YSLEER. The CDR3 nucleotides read TGCGCCAGCAGCCAAGATCTTGAAGAGACCCAGTACTTC. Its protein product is CASSQDLEETQYF.

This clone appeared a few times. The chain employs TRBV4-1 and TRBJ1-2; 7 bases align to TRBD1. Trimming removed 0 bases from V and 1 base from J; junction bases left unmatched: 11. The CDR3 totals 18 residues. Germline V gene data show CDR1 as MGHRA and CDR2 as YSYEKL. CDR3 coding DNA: TGCGCCAGCAGCCAAGATTTTACGACAGGGACAATTAACTATGGCTACACCTTC. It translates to CASSQDFTTGTINYGYTF.

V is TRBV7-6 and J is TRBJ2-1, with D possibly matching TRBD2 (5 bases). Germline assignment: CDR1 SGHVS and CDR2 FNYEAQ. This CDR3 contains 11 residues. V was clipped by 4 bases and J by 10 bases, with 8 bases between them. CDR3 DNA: TGTGCCAGCAGCTCGAGACTAGAGCAGTTCTTC. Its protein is CASSSRLEQFF.

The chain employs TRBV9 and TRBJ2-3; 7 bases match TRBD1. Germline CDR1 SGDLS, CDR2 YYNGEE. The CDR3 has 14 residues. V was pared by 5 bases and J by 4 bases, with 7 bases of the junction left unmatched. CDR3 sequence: CASRGHRGPDTQYF. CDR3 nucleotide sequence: TGTGCCAGCAGGGGGCACAGGGGACCAGATACGCAGTATTTT.

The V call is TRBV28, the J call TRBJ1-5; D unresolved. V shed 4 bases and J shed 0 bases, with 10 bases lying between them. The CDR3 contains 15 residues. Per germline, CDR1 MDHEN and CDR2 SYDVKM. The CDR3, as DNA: TGTGCCAGCAGTTCCTCAGGTATTAGCAATCAGCCCCAGCATTTT. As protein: CASSSSGISNQPQHF.

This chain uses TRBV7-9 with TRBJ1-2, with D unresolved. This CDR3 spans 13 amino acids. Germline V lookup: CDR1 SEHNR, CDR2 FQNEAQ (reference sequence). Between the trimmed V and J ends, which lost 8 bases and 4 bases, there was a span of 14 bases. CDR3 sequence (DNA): TGTGCCAGCGTCTCGGCCAGGTCCTATGGCTACACCTTC. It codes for CASVSARSYGYTF.

The CDR3, as DNA: TGCGCCAGCCAGGTAGCGGGGTACCAAGAGACCCAGTACTTC. It specifies CASQVAGYQETQYF. The rearrangement joins TRBV5-1 to TRBJ2-5; TRBD2 agrees at 8 bases. Germline lookup yields CDR1 SGHRS and CDR2 YFSETQ. The CDR3 totals 14 residues. V shed 7 bases, J shed 0 bases, and the junction held 5 bases outside the gene matches.

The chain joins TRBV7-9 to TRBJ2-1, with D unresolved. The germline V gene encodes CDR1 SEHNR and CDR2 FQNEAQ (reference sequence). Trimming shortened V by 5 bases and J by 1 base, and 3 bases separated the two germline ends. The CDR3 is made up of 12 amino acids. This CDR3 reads CASSPSYNEQFF. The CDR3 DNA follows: TGTGCCAGCAGCCCTTCCTACAATGAGCAGTTCTTC. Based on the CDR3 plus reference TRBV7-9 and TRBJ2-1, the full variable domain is DTGVSQNPRHKITKRGQNVTFRCDPISEHNRLYWYRQTLGQGPEFLTYFQNEAQLEKSRLLSDRFSAERPKGSFSTLEIQRTEQGDSAMYLCASSPSYNEQFFGPGTRLTVL.

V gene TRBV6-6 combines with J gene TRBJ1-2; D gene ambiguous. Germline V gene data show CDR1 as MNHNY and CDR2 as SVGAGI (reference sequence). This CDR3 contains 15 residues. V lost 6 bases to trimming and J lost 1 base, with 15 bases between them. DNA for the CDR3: TGTGCCAGCAGAACGCCTCAGTCCTTTAACTATGGCTACACCTTC. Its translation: CASRTPQSFNYGYTF.

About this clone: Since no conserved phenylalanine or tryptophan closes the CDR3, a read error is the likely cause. This CDR3 reads CASSFVGPSDYEQYL. The DNA of the CDR3 is TGTGCCAGCAGCTTTGTGGGACCCTCGGACTACGAGCAGTACCTC. The V gene is TRBV5-4, the J gene TRBJ2-7, with D perhaps given as TRBD1 or TRBD2 (5 bases each). The germline gives CDR1 SGHNT, CDR2 YYREEE (reference sequence). Trimming took 2 bases from V and 3 from J, leaving 15 bases between them. This CDR3 comprises 15 residues.

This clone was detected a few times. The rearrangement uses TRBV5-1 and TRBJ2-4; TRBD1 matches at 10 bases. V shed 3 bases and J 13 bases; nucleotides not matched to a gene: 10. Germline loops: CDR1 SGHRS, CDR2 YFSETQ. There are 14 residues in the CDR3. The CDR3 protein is CASSSPGQGRVQYF. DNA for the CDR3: TGCGCCAGCAGCTCACCGGGACAGGGGAGGGTCCAGTACTTC. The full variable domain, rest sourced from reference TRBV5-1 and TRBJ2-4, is KAGVTQTPRYLIKTRGQQVTLSCSPISGHRSVSWYQQTPGQGLQFLFEYFSETQRNKGNFPGRFSGRQFSNSRSEMNVSTLELGDSALYLCASSSPGQGRVQYFGAGTRLSVL.

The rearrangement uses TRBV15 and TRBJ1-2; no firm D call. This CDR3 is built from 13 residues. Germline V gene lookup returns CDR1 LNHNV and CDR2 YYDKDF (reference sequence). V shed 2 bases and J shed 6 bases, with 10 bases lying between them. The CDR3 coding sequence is TGTGCCACCAGCAGAAATGAGGGAAATGGCTACACCTTC. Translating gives CATSRNEGNGYTF.

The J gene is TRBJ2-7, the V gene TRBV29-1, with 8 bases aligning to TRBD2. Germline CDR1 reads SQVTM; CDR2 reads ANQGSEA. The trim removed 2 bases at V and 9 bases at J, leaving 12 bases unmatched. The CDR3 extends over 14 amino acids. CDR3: CSVELVSGGRGQYF. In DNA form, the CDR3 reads TGCAGCGTTGAATTAGTGAGCGGGGGAAGGGGGCAGTACTTC.

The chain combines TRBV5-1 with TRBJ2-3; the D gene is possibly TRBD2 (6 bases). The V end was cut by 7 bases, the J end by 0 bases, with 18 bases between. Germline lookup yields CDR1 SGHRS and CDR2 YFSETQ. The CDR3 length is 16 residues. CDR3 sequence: CASLGNSGSSTDTQYF. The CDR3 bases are TGCGCCAGCCTAGGGAACAGCGGGTCTAGCACAGATACGCAGTATTTT.

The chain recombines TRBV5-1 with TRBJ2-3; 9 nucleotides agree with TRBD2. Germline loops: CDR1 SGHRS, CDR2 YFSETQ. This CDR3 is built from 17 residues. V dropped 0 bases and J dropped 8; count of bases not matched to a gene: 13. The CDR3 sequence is CASSLDPAGGTLVTQYF. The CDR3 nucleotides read TGCGCCAGCAGCTTGGATCCAGCGGGGGGCACGCTGGTTACGCAGTATTTT.